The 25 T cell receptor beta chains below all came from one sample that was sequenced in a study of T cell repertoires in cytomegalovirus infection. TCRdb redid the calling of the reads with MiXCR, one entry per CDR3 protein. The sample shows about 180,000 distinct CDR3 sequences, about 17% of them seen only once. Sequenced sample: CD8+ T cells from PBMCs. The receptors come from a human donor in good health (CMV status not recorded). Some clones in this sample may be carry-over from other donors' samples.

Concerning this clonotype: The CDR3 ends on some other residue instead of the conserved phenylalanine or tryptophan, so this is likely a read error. The CDR3 loop reads CSAWMYGYTL. CDR3 nucleotides: TGCAGTGCTTGGATGTATGGCTACACCTTG. The rearrangement joins TRBV20-1 to TRBJ1-2, with D uncertain. Germline V gene data show CDR1 as DFQATT and CDR2 as SNEGSKA (reference sequence). V shed 5 bases and J shed 5 bases, with 6 bases lying between them. This CDR3 has 10 amino acids.

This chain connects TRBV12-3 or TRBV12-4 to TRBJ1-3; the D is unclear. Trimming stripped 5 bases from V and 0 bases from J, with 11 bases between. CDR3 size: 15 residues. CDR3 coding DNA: TGTGCCAGCAGTCCCGACGGGTTCTCTGGAAACACCATATATTTT. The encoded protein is CASSPDGFSGNTIYF.

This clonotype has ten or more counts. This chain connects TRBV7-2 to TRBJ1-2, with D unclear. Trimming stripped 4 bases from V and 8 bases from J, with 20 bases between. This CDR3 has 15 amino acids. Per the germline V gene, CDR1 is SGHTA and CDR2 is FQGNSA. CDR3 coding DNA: TGTGCCAGCAGCTCCCCCGCTAGGGAGGTGGAGGGCTACACCTTC. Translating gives CASSSPAREVEGYTF.

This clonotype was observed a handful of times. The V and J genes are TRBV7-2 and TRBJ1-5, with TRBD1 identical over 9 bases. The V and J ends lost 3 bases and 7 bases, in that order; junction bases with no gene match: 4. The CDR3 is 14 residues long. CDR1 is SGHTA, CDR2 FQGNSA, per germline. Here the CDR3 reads CASSFGDRVQPQHF. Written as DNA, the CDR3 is TGTGCCAGCAGCTTCGGGGACAGGGTACAGCCCCAGCATTTT.

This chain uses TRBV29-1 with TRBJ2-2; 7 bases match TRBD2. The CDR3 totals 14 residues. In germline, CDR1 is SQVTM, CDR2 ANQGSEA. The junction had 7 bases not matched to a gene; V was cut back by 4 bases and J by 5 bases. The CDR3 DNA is TGCAGCGTTGCAACGGGGGGTAAAACCGGGGAGCTGTTTTTT. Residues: CSVATGGKTGELFF.

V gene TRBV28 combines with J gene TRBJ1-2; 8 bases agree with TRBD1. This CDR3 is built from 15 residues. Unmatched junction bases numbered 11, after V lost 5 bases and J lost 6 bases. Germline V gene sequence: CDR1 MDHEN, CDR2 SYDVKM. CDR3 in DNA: TGTGCCAGCAGTCTGACAGGGGCGCCCTTTGATGGCTACACCTTC. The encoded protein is CASSLTGAPFDGYTF.

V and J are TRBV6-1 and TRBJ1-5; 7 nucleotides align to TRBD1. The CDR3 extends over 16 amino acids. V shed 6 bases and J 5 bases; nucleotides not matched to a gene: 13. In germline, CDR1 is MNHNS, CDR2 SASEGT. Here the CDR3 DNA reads TGTGCCAGCAGCCGGTCGACAGGGAGGAGAGATCAGCCCCAGCATTTT. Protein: CASSRSTGRRDQPQHF.

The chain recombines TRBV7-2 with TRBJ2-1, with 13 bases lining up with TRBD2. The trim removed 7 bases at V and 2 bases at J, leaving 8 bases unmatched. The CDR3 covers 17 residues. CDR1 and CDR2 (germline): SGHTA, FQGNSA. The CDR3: CASTLPGTSGAYNEQFF. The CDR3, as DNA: TGTGCCAGCACCCTCCCCGGGACTAGCGGGGCCTACAATGAGCAGTTCTTC.

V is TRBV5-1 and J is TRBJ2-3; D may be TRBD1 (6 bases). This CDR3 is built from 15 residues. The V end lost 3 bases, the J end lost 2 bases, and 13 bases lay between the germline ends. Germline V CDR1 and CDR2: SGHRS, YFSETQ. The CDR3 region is CASSYRDTATDTQYF. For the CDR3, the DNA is TGCGCCAGCAGCTACCGGGACACAGCCACAGATACGCAGTATTTT.

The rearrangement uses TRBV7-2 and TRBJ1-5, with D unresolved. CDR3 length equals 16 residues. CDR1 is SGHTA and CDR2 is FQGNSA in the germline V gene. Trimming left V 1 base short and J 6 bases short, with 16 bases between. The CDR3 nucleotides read TGTGCCAGCAGCTTAGAAGGAAGGTTTAATAGTCAGCCCCAGCATTTT. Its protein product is CASSLEGRFNSQPQHF. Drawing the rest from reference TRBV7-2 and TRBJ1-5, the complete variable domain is GAGVSQSPSNKVTEKGKDVELRCDPISGHTALYWYRQSLGQGLEFLIYFQGNSAPDKSGLPSDRFSAERTGGSVSTLTIQRTQQEDSAVYLCASSLEGRFNSQPQHFGDGTRLSIL.

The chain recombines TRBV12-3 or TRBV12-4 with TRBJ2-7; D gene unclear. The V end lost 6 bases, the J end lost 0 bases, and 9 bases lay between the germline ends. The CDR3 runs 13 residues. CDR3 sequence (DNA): TGTGCCAGCAGCTACGGGTCCTCCTACGAGCAGTACTTC. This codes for CASSYGSSYEQYF.

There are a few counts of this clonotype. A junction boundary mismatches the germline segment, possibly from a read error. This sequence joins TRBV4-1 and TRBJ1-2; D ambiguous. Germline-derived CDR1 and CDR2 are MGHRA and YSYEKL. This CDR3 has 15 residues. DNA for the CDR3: TGCACCAGCAGCCAAGATCAGACGGAAAACTATGGCTACACCTTC. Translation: CTSSQDQTENYGYTF.

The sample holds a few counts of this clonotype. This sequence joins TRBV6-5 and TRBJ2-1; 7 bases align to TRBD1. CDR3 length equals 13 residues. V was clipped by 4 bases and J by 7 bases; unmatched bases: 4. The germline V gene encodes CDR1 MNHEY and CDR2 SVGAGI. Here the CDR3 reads CASSSGQLNEQFF. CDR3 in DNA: TGTGCCAGCAGTTCGGGACAGTTGAATGAGCAGTTCTTC.

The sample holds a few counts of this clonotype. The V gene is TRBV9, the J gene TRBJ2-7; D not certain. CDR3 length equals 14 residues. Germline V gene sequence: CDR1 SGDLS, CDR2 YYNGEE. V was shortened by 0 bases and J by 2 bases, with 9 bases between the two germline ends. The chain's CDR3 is CASSVVGSPYEQYF. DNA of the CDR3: TGTGCCAGCAGCGTAGTAGGGTCCCCCTACGAGCAGTACTTC.

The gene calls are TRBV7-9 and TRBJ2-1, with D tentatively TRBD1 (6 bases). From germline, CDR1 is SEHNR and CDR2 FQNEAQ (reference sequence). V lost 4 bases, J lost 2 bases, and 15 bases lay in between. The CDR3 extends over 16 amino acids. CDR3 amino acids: CASSYPGRTAYNEQFF. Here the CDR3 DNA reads TGTGCCAGCAGCTACCCCGGTCGGACAGCCTACAATGAGCAGTTCTTC.

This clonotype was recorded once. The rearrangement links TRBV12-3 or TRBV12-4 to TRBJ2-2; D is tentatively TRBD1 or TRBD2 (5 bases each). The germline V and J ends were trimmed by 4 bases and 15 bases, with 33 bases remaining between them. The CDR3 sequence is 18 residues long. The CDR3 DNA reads TGTGCCAGCAGTTCGACTACCGGGATGGGGGACCAGTCGGTGGGGTTGTTTTTT. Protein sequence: CASSSTTGMGDQSVGLFF.

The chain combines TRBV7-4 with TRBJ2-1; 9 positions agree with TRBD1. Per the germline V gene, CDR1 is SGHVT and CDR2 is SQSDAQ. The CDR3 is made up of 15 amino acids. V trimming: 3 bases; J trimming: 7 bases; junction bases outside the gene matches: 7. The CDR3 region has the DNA TGTGCCAGCAGCTTGTATTCCGGGACAGGGAATGAGCAGTTCTTC. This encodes CASSLYSGTGNEQFF. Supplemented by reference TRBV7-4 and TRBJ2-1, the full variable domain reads GAGVSQSPRYKVAKRGRDVALRCDSISGHVTLYWYRQTLGQGSEVLTYSQSDAQRDKSGRPSGRFSAERPERSVSTLKIQRTEQGDSAVYLCASSLYSGTGNEQFFGPGTRLTVL.

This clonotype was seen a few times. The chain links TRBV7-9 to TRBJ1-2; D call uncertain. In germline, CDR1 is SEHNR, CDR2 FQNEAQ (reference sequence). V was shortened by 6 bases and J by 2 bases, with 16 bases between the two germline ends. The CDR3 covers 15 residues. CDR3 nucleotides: TGTGCCAGCAGTCTTACCGGACCGGCGAACTATGGCTACACCTTC. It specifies CASSLTGPANYGYTF.

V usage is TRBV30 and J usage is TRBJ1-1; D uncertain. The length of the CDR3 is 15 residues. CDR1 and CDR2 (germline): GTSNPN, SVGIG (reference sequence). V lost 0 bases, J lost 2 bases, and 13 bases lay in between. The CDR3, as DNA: TGTGCCTGGAGTGTTACAACAAACCTAAACACTGAAGCTTTCTTT. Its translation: CAWSVTTNLNTEAFF.

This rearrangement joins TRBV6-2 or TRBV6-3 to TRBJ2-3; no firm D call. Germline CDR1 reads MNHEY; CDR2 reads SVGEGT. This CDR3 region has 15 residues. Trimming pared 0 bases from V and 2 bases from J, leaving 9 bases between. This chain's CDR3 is CASSYSGVVTDTQYF. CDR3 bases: TGTGCCAGCAGTTACTCTGGGGTGGTCACAGATACGCAGTATTTT.

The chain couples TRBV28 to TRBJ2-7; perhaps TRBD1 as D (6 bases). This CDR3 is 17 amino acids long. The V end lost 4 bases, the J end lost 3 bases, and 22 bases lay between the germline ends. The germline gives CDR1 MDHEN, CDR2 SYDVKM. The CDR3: CASSSTGILKSHYEQYF. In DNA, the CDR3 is TGTGCCAGCAGTTCAACAGGGATCCTTAAATCGCACTACGAGCAGTACTTC.

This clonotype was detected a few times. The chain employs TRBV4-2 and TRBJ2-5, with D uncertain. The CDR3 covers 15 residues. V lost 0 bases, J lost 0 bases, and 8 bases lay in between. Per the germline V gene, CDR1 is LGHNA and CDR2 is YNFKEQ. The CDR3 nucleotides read TGTGCCAGCAGCCAAGAAGAGGATAACCAAGAGACCCAGTACTTC. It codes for CASSQEEDNQETQYF.

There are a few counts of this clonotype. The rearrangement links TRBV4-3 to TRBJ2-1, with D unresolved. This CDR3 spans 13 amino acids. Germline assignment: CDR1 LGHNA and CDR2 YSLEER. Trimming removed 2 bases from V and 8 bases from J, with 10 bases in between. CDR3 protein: CASSQNRMDEQFF. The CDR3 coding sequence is TGCGCCAGCAGCCAAAATAGGATGGATGAGCAGTTCTTC.

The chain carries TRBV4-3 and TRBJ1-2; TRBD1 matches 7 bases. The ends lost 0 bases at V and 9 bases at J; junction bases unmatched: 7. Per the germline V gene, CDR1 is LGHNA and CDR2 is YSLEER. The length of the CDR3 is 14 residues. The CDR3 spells CASSQDQGQRSYTF. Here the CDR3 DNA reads TGCGCCAGCAGCCAAGATCAGGGACAGCGAAGCTACACCTTC.

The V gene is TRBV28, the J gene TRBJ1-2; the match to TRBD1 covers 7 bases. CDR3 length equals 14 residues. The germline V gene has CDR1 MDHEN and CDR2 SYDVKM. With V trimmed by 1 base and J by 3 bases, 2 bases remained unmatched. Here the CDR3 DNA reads TGTGCCAGCAGTTTATCCCAGGGGGACTATGGCTACACCTTC. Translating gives CASSLSQGDYGYTF.